A single sample is the source of the 9 T cell receptor beta chains below, sequenced in a study of blood T cell repertoires in COVID-19. The assay was immunoSEQ multiplex PCR, and TCRdb's table has in-frame clones only and misses some. There are some 150,000 clones in the sample; approximately 87% occur only once, and approximately 4% lies in the top ten. Sequencing was done on a sample of PBMCs or T cells enriched from blood (not recorded which). The receptors come from a woman in her forties or fifties who had recovered from COVID-19.

This clone appeared once. The J gene is TRBJ2-3, the V gene TRBV27; tentatively, D is TRBD1 (6 bases). The V gene lost 7 bases and the J gene lost 4 bases, with 21 bases spanning the gap. The length of the CDR3 is 16 residues. Germline CDR1 reads MNHEY; CDR2 reads SMNVEV (reference sequence). CDR3 nucleotide sequence: TGTGCCAGCATCCCAACCCGGGGCAGGGGATCAGATACGCAGTATTTT. Protein: CASIPTRGRGSDTQYF.

CDR3 sequence (DNA): TGTGCCAGCAGCCTAAATGCATATGGCAATCAGCCCCAGCATTTT. This encodes CASSLNAYGNQPQHF. This chain uses TRBV7-6 with TRBJ1-5; D is unclear. The CDR3 has 15 amino acids. Germline values: CDR1 SGHVS, CDR2 FNYEAQ. V was shortened by 5 bases and J by 2 bases, with 13 bases between the two germline ends.

This chain uses TRBV27 with TRBJ1-1, with 7 bases aligning to TRBD1. The V gene's germline CDR1 is MNHEY and CDR2 SMNVEV (reference sequence). The CDR3 loop spans 15 amino acids. Unmatched junction bases numbered 7, after V lost 6 bases and J lost 0 bases. In DNA form, the CDR3 reads TGTGCCAGCAGAATTACAGGGGCGCTGAACACTGAAGCTTTCTTT. Translation gives CASRITGALNTEAFF.

The V gene is TRBV5-1, the J gene TRBJ2-1, with D tentatively TRBD1 (5 bases). The CDR3 length is 16 residues. Germline V gene lookup returns CDR1 SGHRS and CDR2 YFSETQ. V lost 2 bases and J lost 5, with 17 bases in between. In DNA form, the CDR3 reads TGCGCCAGCAGCTTAGATGGGGCCCCTACTAACAATGAGCAGTTCTTC. It yields the protein CASSLDGAPTNNEQFF.

This clone was seen more than once but under ten times. V usage is TRBV19 and J usage is TRBJ2-2, with 8 nucleotides matching TRBD1. Losses at the gene ends were 5 bases for V and 4 bases for J; bases not matched to a gene: 9. CDR1 and CDR2 (germline): LNHDA, SQIVND (reference sequence). There are 16 residues in the CDR3. CDR3 amino acids: CASSSGQGKSTGELFF. As DNA, the CDR3 is TGTGCCAGTAGTTCCGGACAGGGTAAAAGCACCGGGGAGCTGTTTTTT.

This clone was picked up one time. The chain combines TRBV28 with TRBJ2-2; 7 bases are a match to TRBD2. This CDR3 is 14 amino acids long. V shed 7 bases, J shed 6 bases, and the junction held 8 bases outside the gene matches. In germline, CDR1 is MDHEN, CDR2 SYDVKM. In DNA form, the CDR3 reads TGTGCCAGCAATACCAGACTAGCCCCCGGGGAGCTGTTTTTT. It is translated as CASNTRLAPGELFF.

This clone has a single count. The CDR3 region is CSASGASREGRDTQYF. In nucleotides, the CDR3 is TGCAGTGCTAGTGGTGCGTCGCGGGAGGGCCGTGATACGCAGTATTTT. The chain links TRBV20-1 to TRBJ2-3, with TRBD2 identical over 9 bases. Germline trimming cut 3 bases from V and 6 bases from J; bases unmatched to any gene: 13. The CDR3 has 16 amino acids. Looked up from germline, CDR1 is DFQATT and CDR2 is SNEGSKA (reference sequence).

The chain carries TRBV9 and TRBJ2-1; D may be TRBD2 (5 bases). The germline V gene has CDR1 SGDLS and CDR2 YYNGEE. V was clipped by 0 bases and J by 2 bases, with 9 bases between them. The CDR3 loop spans 15 amino acids. The CDR3 protein is CASSVDGIAYNEQFF. In DNA form, the CDR3 reads TGTGCCAGCAGCGTAGACGGGATCGCCTACAATGAGCAGTTCTTC.

The chain has TRBV9 and TRBJ1-5, with TRBD1 as a possible D gene (5 bases). Per germline, CDR1 SGDLS and CDR2 YYNGEE. Deletions cut 4 bases from V and 9 bases from J, with 20 bases between. The CDR3 is 15 residues long. CDR3 sequence: CASSQGEGWSGPQHF. The DNA of the CDR3 is TGTGCCAGCAGCCAGGGTGAAGGTTGGTCCGGGCCCCAGCATTTT.